Below are 25 T cell receptor beta chains sequenced from a single sample in a study of T cells in Graves' hyperthyroidism and ophthalmopathy. Amplification targeted TCR beta CDR3 regions from RNA transcripts. RT-PCR in the first round (using the HTBI primer set) targeted the TCR CDR3. TCRdb reprocessed the multiplex PCR reads with MiXCR, giving one entry per CDR3 protein. The sample lists about 770,000 distinct CDR3 sequences, under 20% occurring once. The sequencing sample was made of blood. The receptors come from a woman between 45 and 60 years old with Graves' hyperthyroidism that later progressed to Graves' ophthalmopathy.

This clonotype was observed at least ten times. The V call is TRBV2, the J call TRBJ2-2; D not resolved. Germline V CDR1 and CDR2: SNHLY, FYNNEI. There are 16 residues in the CDR3. V was shortened by 1 base and J by 4 bases, with 13 bases between the two germline ends. The CDR3 here is CASSEGRVWITGELFF. The DNA of the CDR3 is TGTGCCAGCAGTGAAGGCCGGGTTTGGATCACCGGGGAGCTGTTTTTT.

The sample holds a few counts of this clonotype. One junction end disagrees with the germline gene, perhaps due to a read error. The gene calls are TRBV15 and TRBJ1-1; D unresolved. This CDR3 is built from 17 residues. Looked up from germline, CDR1 is LNHNV and CDR2 is YYDKDF (reference sequence). This CDR3 is CVTSRAQKSFSNTEAFF. As DNA, the CDR3 is TGTGTCACCAGCAGAGCCCAGAAGTCCTTCTCGAACACTGAAGCTTTCTTT.

This clonotype was seen a few times. The chain has TRBV6-1 and TRBJ1-2, with a possible D match to TRBD1 (6 bases). Between the trimmed V and J ends, which lost 4 bases and 8 bases, there was a span of 20 bases. Germline values: CDR1 MNHNS, CDR2 SASEGT. The CDR3 runs 15 residues. CDR3 coding DNA: TGTGCCAGCAGTGCCTCGGGGGCGGAGAATAGAGGCTACACCTTC. This gives the protein CASSASGAENRGYTF.

The sample holds many counts of this clonotype. V usage is TRBV5-1 and J usage is TRBJ1-1; 8 bases are a match to TRBD1. V shed 3 bases, J shed 1 base, and the junction held 5 bases outside the gene matches. CDR3 length equals 15 residues. Germline assignment: CDR1 SGHRS and CDR2 YFSETQ. The DNA of the CDR3 is TGCGCCAGCAGCTCTCAGGGGGCACCGAACACTGAAGCTTTCTTT. It is translated as CASSSQGAPNTEAFF.

The rearrangement links TRBV10-3 to TRBJ1-2, with a weak D call TRBD1 (5 bases). The CDR3 runs 18 residues. The germline CDR1 and CDR2 sequences are ENHRY and SYGVKD. V shed 0 bases and J shed 5 bases, with 22 bases lying between them. CDR3 in DNA: TGTGCCATCAGTGAGTCAGGGTGGACCGGGACGGATTTTTATGGCTACACCTTC. The encoded protein is CAISESGWTGTDFYGYTF.

V is TRBV24-1 and J is TRBJ2-5; 8 bases map to TRBD1. CDR1 and CDR2 (germline): KGHDR, SFDVKD. With V trimmed by 4 bases and J by 11 bases, 8 bases remained unmatched. The CDR3 extends over 13 amino acids. The CDR3 DNA sequence: TGTGCCACCAGTGAACCCGGGACAGGCTCTCAGTACTTC. Protein: CATSEPGTGSQYF.

The J gene is TRBJ1-6, the V gene TRBV5-1; 8 bases are a match to TRBD1. After removal of 2 bases from V and 6 bases from J, the junction contained 10 bases not matched to a gene. The germline CDR1 and CDR2 sequences are SGHRS and YFSETQ. The CDR3 spans 17 residues. The CDR3 bases are TGCGCCAGCAGCTTAGGGAACTCCGGACAGGGTAATTCACCCCTCCACTTT. Residues: CASSLGNSGQGNSPLHF.

This clonotype occurred a few times. Possible read error: a much larger clone is one base away. The V gene is TRBV3-1, the J gene TRBJ1-1; D gene unclear. Germline lookup yields CDR1 LGHDT and CDR2 YNNKEL (reference sequence). The CDR3 runs to 11 residues. Trimming shortened V by 8 bases and J by 6 bases, and 10 bases separated the two germline ends. This CDR3 reads CASGLSSEAFF. As DNA, the CDR3 is TGTGCCAGCGGCCTTAGTTCTGAAGCTTTCTTT. Together with reference TRBV3-1 and TRBJ1-1, the CDR3 gives the full variable domain: DTAVSQTPKYLVTQMGNDKSIKCEQNLGHDTMYWYKQDSKKFLKIMFSYNNKELIINETVPNRFSPKSPDKAHLNLHINSLELGDSAVYFCASGLSSEAFFGQGTRLTVV.

This clonotype was counted only a few times. The genes are TRBV10-2 and TRBJ2-7; 11 nucleotides agree with TRBD2. V was clipped by 2 bases and J by 2 bases; unmatched bases: 8. The CDR3 length is 17 residues. Germline CDR1 reads WSHSY; CDR2 reads SAAADI. Here the CDR3 DNA reads TGCGCCAGCAGTGAGCCCGAGACTAGCGGGGACCCCTACGAGCAGTACTTC. Translation gives CASSEPETSGDPYEQYF.

This clonotype was observed many times. The chain combines TRBV11-1 with TRBJ2-5; D unresolved. The CDR3 has 11 amino acids. V was cut by 6 bases and J by 7 bases, with 9 bases left in between. Germline V gives CDR1 SGHAT, CDR2 FQDESV (reference sequence). CDR3 loop: CASSYDTTQYF. The CDR3 DNA is TGTGCCAGCAGTTACGACACGACCCAGTACTTC.

This clonotype was recorded at least ten times. V gene TRBV20-1 combines with J gene TRBJ2-3, with no clear D. Germline CDR1 reads DFQATT; CDR2 reads SNEGSKA (reference sequence). The CDR3 has 13 residues. Trimming left V 3 bases short and J 1 base short, with 8 bases between. CDR3 amino acids: CSASSPRTDTQYF. The CDR3 bases are TGCAGTGCTAGTTCCCCCCGCACAGATACGCAGTATTTT.

In its sample, this clonotype was seen many times. The chain carries TRBV12-3 or TRBV12-4 and TRBJ1-5; D call uncertain. The germline V and J ends were trimmed by 2 bases and 7 bases, with 15 bases remaining between them. The CDR3 sequence is 15 residues long. This chain's CDR3 is CASSLNGDPRQPQHF. CDR3 nucleotide sequence: TGTGCCAGCAGTTTAAACGGGGATCCGAGGCAGCCCCAGCATTTT.

This chain joins TRBV25-1 and TRBJ1-1; maybe TRBD1 (6 bases). Looked up from germline, CDR1 is MGHDK and CDR2 is SYGVNS. The CDR3 consists of 14 residues. Trimming shortened V by 1 base and J by 8 bases, and 14 bases separated the two germline ends. CDR3 protein: CASSEWREGEEAFF. DNA for the CDR3: TGTGCCAGCAGTGAATGGAGGGAGGGGGAGGAAGCTTTCTTT.

With regard to this clonotype: Since a much larger clone is just one base distant, this may be a read error. The chain carries TRBV20-1 and TRBJ1-6; D not resolved. V dropped 5 bases and J dropped 7 bases, with 9 bases sitting between them. CDR3 length: 12 amino acids. The germline gives CDR1 DFQATT, CDR2 SNEGSKA (reference sequence). CDR3 nucleotide sequence: TGCAGTGCTCCTGACGGGAATTCACCCCTCCACTTT. Amino acids: CSAPDGNSPLHF.

This clonotype was recorded at least ten times. The chain is built from TRBV7-6 and TRBJ2-1, with TRBD2 matching over 7 bases. Losses at the gene ends were 8 bases for V and 0 bases for J; bases not matched to a gene: 4. The germline gives CDR1 SGHVS, CDR2 FNYEAQ. This CDR3 region has 14 residues. The CDR3 loop reads CASVGGSSYNEQFF. The CDR3 DNA reads TGTGCCAGCGTCGGGGGGAGCTCCTACAATGAGCAGTTCTTC.

This clonotype was recorded at least ten times. The chain couples TRBV6-1 to TRBJ2-7; D unclear. This CDR3 spans 12 amino acids. V gave up 5 bases and J gave up 3 bases, with 8 bases separating them. The germline CDR1 and CDR2 sequences are MNHNS and SASEGT. The CDR3, as DNA: TGTGCCAGCAGTCCTGGGAACTACGAGCAGTACTTC. As protein: CASSPGNYEQYF.

This chain joins TRBV6-1 and TRBJ2-1; perhaps TRBD1 as D (5 bases). CDR3 length: 19 amino acids. Trimming removed 1 base from V and 0 bases from J, with 19 bases in between. Per the germline V gene, CDR1 is MNHNS and CDR2 is SASEGT. The CDR3 nucleotides read TGTGCCAGCAGTGAAGACCCCTCCGAGACAGCCAGCTCCTACAATGAGCAGTTCTTC. Amino acid sequence: CASSEDPSETASSYNEQFF.

This clonotype was counted at least ten times. The J gene is TRBJ2-5, the V gene TRBV6-1, with D perhaps TRBD1 (5 bases). Germline CDR1 is MNHNS and CDR2 is SASEGT. Deletions cut 0 bases from V and 13 bases from J, with 18 bases between. There are 14 residues in the CDR3. CDR3 nucleotides: TGTGCCAGCAGTGAAGCCAGGGTTTCGGCCCGTATGTACTTC. This gives the protein CASSEARVSARMYF.

The chain joins TRBV19 to TRBJ2-1, with TRBD2 matching over 7 bases. The CDR3 has 17 amino acids. V lost 6 bases to trimming and J lost 10 bases; unmatched junction nucleotides: 21. Germline loops: CDR1 LNHDA, CDR2 SQIVND (reference sequence). CDR3 sequence (DNA): TGTGCCAGTAGGTATATAGGAGGGTGGCAGGCAGCGGGAGAGCAGTTCTTC. This sequence encodes CASRYIGGWQAAGEQFF.

This clonotype was found a few times. The gene calls are TRBV11-2 and TRBJ1-2; D not certain. The V gene lost 2 bases and the J gene lost 8 bases, with 18 bases spanning the gap. This CDR3 comprises 15 residues. Germline CDR1 reads SGHAT; CDR2 reads FQNNGV. The chain's CDR3 is CASSLSRGGFDGYTF. CDR3 DNA: TGTGCCAGCAGCTTAAGTCGCGGAGGGTTCGACGGCTACACCTTC.

The genes are TRBV6-5 and TRBJ2-3, with D unresolved. Deletions cut 2 bases from V and 1 base from J, with 10 bases between. This CDR3 is built from 15 residues. CDR1 and CDR2 from the germline V gene are MNHEY and SVGAGI. The CDR3 sequence is CASSYTVLGTDTQYF. The CDR3 DNA is TGTGCCAGCAGTTACACTGTCCTGGGCACAGATACGCAGTATTTT.

This clonotype was seen repeatedly, ten times or more. The V gene is TRBV27, the J gene TRBJ1-5; 8 nucleotides align to TRBD1. Losses at the gene ends were 3 bases for V and 7 bases for J; bases not matched to a gene: 5. This CDR3 is 14 amino acids long. The germline gives CDR1 MNHEY, CDR2 SMNVEV (reference sequence). DNA of the CDR3: TGTGCCAGCAGTTTTCAGGGGGCAGGGCAGCCCCAGCATTTT. Translating it yields CASSFQGAGQPQHF.

The chain combines TRBV18 with TRBJ2-7, with unresolved D. This CDR3 contains 13 residues. Trimming took 3 bases from V and 6 from J, leaving 12 bases between them. Per the germline V gene, CDR1 is KGHSH and CDR2 is LQKENI. This CDR3 reads CASSPNSSPEQYF. CDR3 DNA sequence: TGTGCCAGCTCACCTAATAGCAGCCCCGAGCAGTACTTC.

The CDR3 spells CSARDWQGQGWNTEAFF. The DNA for the CDR3 is TGCAGTGCTAGAGATTGGCAGGGACAGGGCTGGAACACTGAAGCTTTCTTT. This chain links TRBV20-1 with TRBJ1-1; 9 bases line up with TRBD1. Germline CDR1 and CDR2: DFQATT and SNEGSKA (reference sequence). CDR3 length equals 17 residues. Trimming cost V 0 bases and J 1 base; bases outside gene matches: 9.

There are many counts of this clonotype. The chain combines TRBV18 with TRBJ2-7; tentative D call: TRBD2 (7 bases). The V gene's germline CDR1 is KGHSH and CDR2 LQKENI. The CDR3 sequence is 15 residues long. Trimming took 1 base from V and 2 from J, leaving 12 bases between them. CDR3 nucleotides: TGTGCCAGCTCACCACGAGGGGGGGAGACCTACGAGCAGTACTTC. Protein: CASSPRGGETYEQYF.